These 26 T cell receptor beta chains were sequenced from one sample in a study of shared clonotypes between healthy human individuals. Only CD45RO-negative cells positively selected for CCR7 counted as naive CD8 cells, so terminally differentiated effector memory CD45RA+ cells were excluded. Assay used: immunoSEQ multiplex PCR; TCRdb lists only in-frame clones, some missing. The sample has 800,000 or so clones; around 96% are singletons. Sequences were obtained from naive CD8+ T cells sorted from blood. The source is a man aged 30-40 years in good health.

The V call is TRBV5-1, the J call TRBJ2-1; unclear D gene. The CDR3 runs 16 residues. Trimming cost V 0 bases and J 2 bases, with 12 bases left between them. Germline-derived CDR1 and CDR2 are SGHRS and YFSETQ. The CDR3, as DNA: TGCGCCAGCAGCTTGGCGGACCTAGGCCCCTACAATGAGCAGTTCTTC. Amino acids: CASSLADLGPYNEQFF.

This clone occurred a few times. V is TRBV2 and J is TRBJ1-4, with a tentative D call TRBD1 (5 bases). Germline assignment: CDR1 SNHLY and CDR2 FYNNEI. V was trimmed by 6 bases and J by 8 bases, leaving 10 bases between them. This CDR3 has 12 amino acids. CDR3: CASRDTREKLFF. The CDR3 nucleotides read TGTGCCAGCAGGGACACTCGCGAAAAACTGTTTTTT.

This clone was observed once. CDR3 protein: CASSRGQSEQYF. The DNA for the CDR3 is TGTGCCAGTAGTAGGGGACAGTCGGAGCAGTACTTC. The chain joins TRBV19 to TRBJ2-7; TRBD1 matches at 7 bases. Germline assignment: CDR1 LNHDA and CDR2 SQIVND (reference sequence). The CDR3 is made up of 12 amino acids. V trimming: 4 bases; J trimming: 7 bases; junction bases outside the gene matches: 4. Based on the CDR3 plus reference TRBV19 and TRBJ2-7, the full variable domain is DGGITQSPKYLFRKEGQNVTLSCEQNLNHDAMYWYRQDPGQGLRLIYYSQIVNDFQKGDIAEGYSVSREKKESFPLTVTSAQKNPTAFYLCASSRGQSEQYFGPGTRLTVT.

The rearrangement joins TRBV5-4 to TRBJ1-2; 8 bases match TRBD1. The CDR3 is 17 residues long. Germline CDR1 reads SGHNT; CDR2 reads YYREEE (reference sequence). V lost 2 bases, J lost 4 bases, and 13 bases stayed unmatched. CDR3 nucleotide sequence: TGTGCCAGCAGCTTAACTGGACAGGGCTGGGTGCGCTATGGCTACACCTTC. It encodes CASSLTGQGWVRYGYTF.

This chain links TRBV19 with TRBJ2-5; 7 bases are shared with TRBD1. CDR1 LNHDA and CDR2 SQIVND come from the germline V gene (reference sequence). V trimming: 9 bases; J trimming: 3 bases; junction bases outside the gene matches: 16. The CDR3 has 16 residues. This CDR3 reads CARAGTDDQRKETQYF. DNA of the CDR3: TGTGCCAGGGCCGGGACAGACGACCAAAGAAAAGAGACCCAGTACTTC.

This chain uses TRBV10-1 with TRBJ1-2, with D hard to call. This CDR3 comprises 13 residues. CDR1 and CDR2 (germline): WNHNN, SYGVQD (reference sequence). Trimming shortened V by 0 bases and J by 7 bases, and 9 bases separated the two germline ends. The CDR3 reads CASSESPGSGYTF. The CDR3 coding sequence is TGCGCCAGCAGTGAGTCCCCGGGAAGTGGCTACACCTTC.

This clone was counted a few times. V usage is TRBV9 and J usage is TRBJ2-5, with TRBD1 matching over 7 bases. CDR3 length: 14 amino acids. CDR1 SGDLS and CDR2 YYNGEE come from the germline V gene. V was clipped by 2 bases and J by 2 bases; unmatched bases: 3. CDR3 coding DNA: TGTGCCAGCAGCGTTTGGGACAGACAAGAGACCCAGTACTTC. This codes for CASSVWDRQETQYF. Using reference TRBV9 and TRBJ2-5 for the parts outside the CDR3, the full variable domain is DSGVTQTPKHLITATGQRVTLRCSPRSGDLSVYWYQQSLDQGLQFLIQYYNGEERAKGNILERFSAQQFPDLHSELNLSSLELGDSALYFCASSVWDRQETQYFGPGTRLLVL.

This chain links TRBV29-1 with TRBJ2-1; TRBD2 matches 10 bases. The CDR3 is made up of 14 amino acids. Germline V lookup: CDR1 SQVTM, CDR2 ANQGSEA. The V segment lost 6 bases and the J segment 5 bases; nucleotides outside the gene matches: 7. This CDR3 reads CSVQRTSGNNEQFF. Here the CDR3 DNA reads TGCAGCGTACAAAGGACTAGCGGAAACAATGAGCAGTTCTTC.

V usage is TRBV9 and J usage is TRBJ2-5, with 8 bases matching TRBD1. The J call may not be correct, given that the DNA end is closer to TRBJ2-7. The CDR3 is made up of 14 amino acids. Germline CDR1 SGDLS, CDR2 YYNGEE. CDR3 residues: CASSARTGHYEQYF. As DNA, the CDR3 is TGTGCCAGCAGCGCCAGGACAGGGCACTACGAGCAGTACTTC.

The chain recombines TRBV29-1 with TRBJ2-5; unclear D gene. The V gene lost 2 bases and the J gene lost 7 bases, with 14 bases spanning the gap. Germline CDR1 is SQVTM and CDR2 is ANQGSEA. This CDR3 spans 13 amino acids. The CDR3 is CSVESPDLRTQYF. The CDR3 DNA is TGCAGCGTTGAATCTCCCGACTTGAGGACCCAGTACTTC.

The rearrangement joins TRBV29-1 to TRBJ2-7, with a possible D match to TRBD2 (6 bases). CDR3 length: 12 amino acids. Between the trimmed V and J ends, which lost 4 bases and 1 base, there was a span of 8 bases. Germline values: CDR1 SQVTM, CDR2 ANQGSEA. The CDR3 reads CSVARESYEQYF. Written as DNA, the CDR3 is TGCAGCGTTGCTCGGGAGTCCTACGAGCAGTACTTC.

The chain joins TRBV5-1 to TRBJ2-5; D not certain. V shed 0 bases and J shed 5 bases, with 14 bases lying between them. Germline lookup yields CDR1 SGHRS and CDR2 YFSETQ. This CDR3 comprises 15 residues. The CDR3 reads CASSLVPGYGETQYF. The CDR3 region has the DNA TGCGCCAGCAGCTTGGTTCCCGGGTATGGGGAGACCCAGTACTTC.

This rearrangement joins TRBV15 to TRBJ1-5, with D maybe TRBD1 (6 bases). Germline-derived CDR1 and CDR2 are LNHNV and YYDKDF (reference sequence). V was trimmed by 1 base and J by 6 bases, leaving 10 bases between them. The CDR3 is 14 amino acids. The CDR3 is CATSRARGIQPQHF. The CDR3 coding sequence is TGTGCCACCAGCAGAGCCAGGGGAATTCAGCCCCAGCATTTT.

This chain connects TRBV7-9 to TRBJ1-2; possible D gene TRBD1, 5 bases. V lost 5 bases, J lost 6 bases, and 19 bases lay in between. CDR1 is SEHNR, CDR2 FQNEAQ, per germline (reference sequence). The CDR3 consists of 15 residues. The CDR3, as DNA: TGTGCCAGCAGCCCACCGGGACTCAAGGATCATGGCTACACCTTC. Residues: CASSPPGLKDHGYTF.

For the CDR3, the DNA is TGTGCCAGCAGCCCGCCGGGGACTAGCGGGAACTACGAGCAGTACTTC. Residues: CASSPPGTSGNYEQYF. V is TRBV6-9 and J is TRBJ2-7; TRBD2 matches at 13 bases. Trimming took 6 bases from V and 3 from J; bases not matched to a gene: 8. The length of the CDR3 is 16 residues. Germline V CDR1 and CDR2: MNHGY, SVAAGI.

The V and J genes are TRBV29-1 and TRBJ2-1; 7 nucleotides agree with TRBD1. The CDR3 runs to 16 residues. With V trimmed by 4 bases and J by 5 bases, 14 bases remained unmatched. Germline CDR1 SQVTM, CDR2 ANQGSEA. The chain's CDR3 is CSVGNPRQGVDNEQFF. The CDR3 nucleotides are TGCAGCGTTGGAAACCCCCGACAGGGAGTAGACAATGAGCAGTTCTTC.

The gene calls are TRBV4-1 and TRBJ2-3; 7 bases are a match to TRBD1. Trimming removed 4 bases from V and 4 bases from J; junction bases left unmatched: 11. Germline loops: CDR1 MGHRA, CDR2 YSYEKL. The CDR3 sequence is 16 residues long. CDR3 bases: TGCGCCAGCAGCCTGACCGTTGCCGGGACAGCAGATACGCAGTATTTT. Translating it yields CASSLTVAGTADTQYF.

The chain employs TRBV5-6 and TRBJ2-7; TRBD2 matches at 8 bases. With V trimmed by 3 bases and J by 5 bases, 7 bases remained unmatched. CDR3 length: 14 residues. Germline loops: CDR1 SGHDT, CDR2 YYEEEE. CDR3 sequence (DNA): TGTGCCAGCAGCTCGGGACTAGTTTCCCACGAGCAGTACTTC. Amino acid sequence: CASSSGLVSHEQYF.

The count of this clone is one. The CDR3, as DNA: TGTGCCAGCAGTTTTCAGGGGCGGGTCGGCACAGATACGCAGTATTTT. It is translated as CASSFQGRVGTDTQYF. This chain links TRBV27 with TRBJ2-3, with D perhaps TRBD1 (6 bases). CDR1 is MNHEY and CDR2 is SMNVEV in the germline V gene (reference sequence). The CDR3 has 16 amino acids. V lost 3 bases to trimming and J lost 1 base, with 14 bases between them.

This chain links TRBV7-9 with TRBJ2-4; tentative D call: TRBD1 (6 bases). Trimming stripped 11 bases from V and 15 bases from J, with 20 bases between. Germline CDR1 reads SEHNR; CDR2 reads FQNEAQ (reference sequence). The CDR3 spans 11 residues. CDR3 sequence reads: CAGGPGTKLYF. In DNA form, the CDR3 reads TGTGCCGGGGGACCCGGGACAAAGCTGTACTTC.

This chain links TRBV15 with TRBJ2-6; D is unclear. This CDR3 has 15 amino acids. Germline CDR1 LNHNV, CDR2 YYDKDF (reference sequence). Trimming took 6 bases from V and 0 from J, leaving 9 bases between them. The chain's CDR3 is CATRTFDSGANVLTF. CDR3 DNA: TGTGCCACCAGGACCTTTGACTCTGGGGCCAACGTCCTGACTTTC.

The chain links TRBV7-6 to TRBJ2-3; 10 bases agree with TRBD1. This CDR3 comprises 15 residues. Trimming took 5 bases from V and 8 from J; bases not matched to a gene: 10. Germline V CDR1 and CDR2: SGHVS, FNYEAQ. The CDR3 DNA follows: TGTGCCAGCAGCCCACGTGGGACAGGGGTTGCTACGCAGTATTTT. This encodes CASSPRGTGVATQYF.

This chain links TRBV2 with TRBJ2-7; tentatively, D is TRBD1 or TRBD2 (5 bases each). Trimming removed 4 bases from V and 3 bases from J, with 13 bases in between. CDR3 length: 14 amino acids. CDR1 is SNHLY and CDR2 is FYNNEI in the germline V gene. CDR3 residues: CASSGGRILYEQYF. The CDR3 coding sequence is TGTGCCAGCAGTGGGGGACGGATACTCTACGAGCAGTACTTC.

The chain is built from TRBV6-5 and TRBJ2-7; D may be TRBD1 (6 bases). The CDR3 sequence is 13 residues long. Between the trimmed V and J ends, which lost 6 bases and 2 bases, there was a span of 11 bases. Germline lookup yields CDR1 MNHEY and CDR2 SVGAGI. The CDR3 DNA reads TGTGCCAGCAGCACAGGGATTACCTACGAGCAGTACTTC. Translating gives CASSTGITYEQYF.

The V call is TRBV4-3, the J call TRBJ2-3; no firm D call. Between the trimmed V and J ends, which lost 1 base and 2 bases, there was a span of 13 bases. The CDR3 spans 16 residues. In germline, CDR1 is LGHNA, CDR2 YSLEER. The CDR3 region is CASSQAQQGLTDTQYF. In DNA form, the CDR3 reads TGCGCCAGCAGCCAAGCGCAGCAAGGGCTCACAGATACGCAGTATTTT.

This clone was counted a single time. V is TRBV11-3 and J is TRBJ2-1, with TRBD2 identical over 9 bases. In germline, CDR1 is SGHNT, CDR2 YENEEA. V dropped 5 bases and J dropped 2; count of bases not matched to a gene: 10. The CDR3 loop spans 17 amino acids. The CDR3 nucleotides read TGTGCCAGCAGCGCGTTAGCGGGAGAGCTCACCTACAATGAGCAGTTCTTC. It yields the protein CASSALAGELTYNEQFF.